This is a list of T cell receptor beta chains from one sample in a study of T-cell reconstitution after alpha-beta-depleted transplantation in children. TCRdb processed the PCR reads anew with MiXCR; each CDR3 protein has one entry. The repertoire holds roughly 100,000 distinct CDR3 sequences, with 8% to 9% as singletons. Sequencing used PBMCs from the stem cell graft donor, obtained from the stem cell graft. Source of these receptors: a human donor who donated a stem cell graft to a child with congenital amegakaryocytic thrombocytopenia. Both conserved end residues are part of each CDR3. A D gene is named only where the DNA matches it firmly. The size entry is marked missing in some rows and otherwise reads once, few, many or a size class.

DNA,CDR3,J,V,D,size
TGTGCCAGCAGAGAGATTTCGGACAGGGACTCTGGAAACACCATATATTTT,CASREISDRDSGNTIYF,TRBJ1-3,TRBV28,TRBD1,many
TGTGCCAGCAGTTTCTCTTTCGGCTACGAGCAGTACTTC,CASSFSFGYEQYF,TRBJ2-7,TRBV27,.,.
TGTGCCACCAGCAGAGTACAGTCGTTTTACCAAGAGACCCAGTACTTC,CATSRVQSFYQETQYF,TRBJ2-5,TRBV15,.,.
TGTGCCAGCAGTTTGGGGGGAGCTAACTATGGCTACACCTTC,CASSLGGANYGYTF,TRBJ1-2,TRBV12-3/TRBV12-4,.,many
TGTGCCAGCAGCTCCTCTGTGTCTTCCACAGATACGCAGTATTTT,CASSSSVSSTDTQYF,TRBJ2-3,TRBV7-2,.,many
TGTGCCAGCAGTTGGACTGTCAACTATGGCTACACCTTC,CASSWTVNYGYTF,TRBJ1-2,TRBV12-3/TRBV12-4,.,.
TGTGCCAGCAGCTTAGGGGGGGGACCGGATGGCTACACCTTC,CASSLGGGPDGYTF,TRBJ1-2,TRBV7-6,.,.
TGTGCCAGCAGTCCACTACCCTTATATGGCTACACCTTC,CASSPLPLYGYTF,TRBJ1-2,TRBV12-3/TRBV12-4,.,many
TGTGCCAGCAGCTTCTCGCTACCGACATATGGCTACACCTTC,CASSFSLPTYGYTF,TRBJ1-2,TRBV7-2,.,many
TGCAGTGCTAGGGCTAGCAGTAGCACAGATACGCAGTATTTT,CSARASSSTDTQYF,TRBJ2-3,TRBV20-1,.,many
TGTGCCAGCAGTTTAAACCTTATCGAGCAGTACTTC,CASSLNLIEQYF,TRBJ2-7,TRBV12-3/TRBV12-4,.,many
TGCGCCAGCCCCCCAGGCAACAATCAGCCCCAGCATTTT,CASPPGNNQPQHF,TRBJ1-5,TRBV5-1,.,many
TGTGCCAGCAGCTTAGGCACCCAGCCCCAGCATTTT,CASSLGTQPQHF,TRBJ1-5,TRBV7-9,.,many
TGTGCCACCAGACTGATCCTTGACACTGAAGCTTTCTTT,CATRLILDTEAFF,TRBJ1-1,TRBV15,.,many
TGCAGTGCTAGTATAGCGGGCCCGCAAGAGACCCAGTACTTC,CSASIAGPQETQYF,TRBJ2-5,TRBV20-1,TRBD2,.
TGCAGTGCTAGTATGGGGACTAGCGGGGGGAGAAGCTCCTACAATGAGCAGTTCTTC,CSASMGTSGGRSSYNEQFF,TRBJ2-1,TRBV20-1,TRBD2,many
TGTGCCAGCAGCCCCCCTGGCGGAGGGGGAGGGGGCTACACCTTC,CASSPPGGGGGGYTF,TRBJ1-2,TRBV11-2,.,many
TGTGCCAGCAGTCCGGGACAATTTGGCAATCAGCCCCAGCATTTT,CASSPGQFGNQPQHF,TRBJ1-5,TRBV12-3/TRBV12-4,.,many
TGTGCCAGCAGTTTAGACTACACAGATACGCAGTATTTT,CASSLDYTDTQYF,TRBJ2-3,TRBV12-3/TRBV12-4,.,many
TGCAGTGCCGAGACTGGGGATACGCAGTATTTT,CSAETGDTQYF,TRBJ2-3,TRBV20-1,.,many
TGTGCCAGCTACGCGGGGGAGAGCACAGATACGCAGTATTTT,CASYAGESTDTQYF,TRBJ2-3,TRBV12-3/TRBV12-4,TRBD2,many
TGTGCCAGCAGAGAGGGGTTTGGAAACACCATATATTTT,CASREGFGNTIYF,TRBJ1-3,TRBV7-9,.,few
TGTGCCAGCAGCTTAGAGGGGGTACAAGAGACCCAGTACTTC,CASSLEGVQETQYF,TRBJ2-5,TRBV7-2,.,many
TGTGCCAGCAGTACAACAGGGCTTTCACCCCTCCACTTT,CASSTTGLSPLHF,TRBJ1-6,TRBV6-5,.,many
TGTGCCAGCAGCCATAGGGGTTCAGGGGATACGCAGTATTTT,CASSHRGSGDTQYF,TRBJ2-3,TRBV7-8,.,many
TGCGCCAGCAGCCCTGGCGGGGGACAGGGGGCCGATGAGCAGTTCTTC,CASSPGGGQGADEQFF,TRBJ2-1,TRBV5-1,TRBD1,many
TGCAGTGCTAGACGGCCTTCGGAGACCCAGTACTTC,CSARRPSETQYF,TRBJ2-5,TRBV20-1,.,few
TGTGCCAGCAGCTTCCGGACTAGCGGGGGGGGAGATACGCAGTATTTT,CASSFRTSGGGDTQYF,TRBJ2-3,TRBV7-2,TRBD2,many
TGTGCCAGCACCGCCGGTTACGAGCAGTACTTC,CASTAGYEQYF,TRBJ2-7,TRBV12-3/TRBV12-4,.,many
TGTGCCAGCAGCCAAGGACAGAATAATTCACCCCTCCACTTT,CASSQGQNNSPLHF,TRBJ1-6,TRBV3-1,.,many
TGTGCCAGCAGCCTAAGACAGGGGCGCTGGACTGAAGCTTTCTTT,CASSLRQGRWTEAFF,TRBJ1-1,TRBV5-6,TRBD1,many
TGTGCCAGCAGTCCAGACTTTGGACAGGTCTATGAGCAGTTCTTC,CASSPDFGQVYEQFF,TRBJ2-1,TRBV12-3/TRBV12-4,TRBD1,many
TGCAGCGTTCACCGGGACGGGAGCACAGATACGCAGTATTTT,CSVHRDGSTDTQYF,TRBJ2-3,TRBV29-1,.,many
TGTGCCAGCACTAGACAGGGTGGGGGCTACGAGCAGTACTTC,CASTRQGGGYEQYF,TRBJ2-7,TRBV6-5,TRBD1,many
TGCGCCAGCAGCACTGGCACCGATCAGCCCCAGCATTTT,CASSTGTDQPQHF,TRBJ1-5,TRBV5-1,.,many
TGCAGTGCTAGAGTAGACAGGGGTACCTATAATTCACCCCTCCACTTT,CSARVDRGTYNSPLHF,TRBJ1-6,TRBV20-1,TRBD1,.
TGCGCCAGCAGCGTAGCGGGAGCATCCGGCGAGCAGTACTTC,CASSVAGASGEQYF,TRBJ2-7,TRBV5-1,TRBD2,many
TGTGCCAGCTCGCGGGACAGCCGAAACTACGAGCAGTACTTC,CASSRDSRNYEQYF,TRBJ2-7,TRBV18,.,once
TGTGCCAGCAGTTTTATCGACAGGGGGCAGCCCCAGCATTTT,CASSFIDRGQPQHF,TRBJ1-5,TRBV28,TRBD1,.
TGCGCCAGCAGCTTTGGCTACTCTGGAAACACCATATATTTT,CASSFGYSGNTIYF,TRBJ1-3,TRBV5-1,.,many
TGTGCCAGCTCACCGAATTCACAGGGGGCTGGCACTGAAGCTTTCTTT,CASSPNSQGAGTEAFF,TRBJ1-1,TRBV18,TRBD1,many
TGTGCCAGCAGCTTAACCGGGACTAGGTTGGTGCACGAGCAGTACTTC,CASSLTGTRLVHEQYF,TRBJ2-7,TRBV7-2,TRBD2,many
TGTGCCAGCAGCTTAACAGACAGGCTGAACACTGAAGCTTTCTTT,CASSLTDRLNTEAFF,TRBJ1-1,TRBV7-2,.,many
TGCAGCGTGGCCGGCACATTCACAGATACGCAGTATTTT,CSVAGTFTDTQYF,TRBJ2-3,TRBV29-1,.,.
TGTGCCAGCAGTTTAAGGGTGGGCAGGGGGATAACAGATACGCAGTATTTT,CASSLRVGRGITDTQYF,TRBJ2-3,TRBV28,TRBD1,many
TGCAGTGCTAGAGACTATGGCTACACCTTC,CSARDYGYTF,TRBJ1-2,TRBV20-1,.,many
TGCGCCAGCAGCTCACAGGGGGCCCTTGGAAACACCATATATTTT,CASSSQGALGNTIYF,TRBJ1-3,TRBV5-1,TRBD1,many
TGTGCCAGCAGCTTAAACGGCAGGAACACCGGGGAGCTGTTTTTT,CASSLNGRNTGELFF,TRBJ2-2,TRBV11-1,.,many
TGTGCCAGCAGCTTAGGGGTAGTGGAGTTGGAAGGAGAGACCCAGTACTTC,CASSLGVVELEGETQYF,TRBJ2-5,TRBV7-9,.,many
TGTGCCAGCAGTATACTACAGACCGGGGAGCTGTTTTTT,CASSILQTGELFF,TRBJ2-2,TRBV12-3/TRBV12-4,.,many
TGTGCCAGCAGCTCTATAGCGGGGGAGCAGTTCTTC,CASSSIAGEQFF,TRBJ2-1,TRBV7-2,TRBD2,.
TGTGCCAGCAGTTACTCGGGCTCTTCCTTCTCCTACAATGAGCAGTTCTTC,CASSYSGSSFSYNEQFF,TRBJ2-1,TRBV6-5,.,many
TGTGCCAGCAGCCAAAACCGGCTGAACACTGAAGCTTTCTTT,CASSQNRLNTEAFF,TRBJ1-1,TRBV3-1,.,many